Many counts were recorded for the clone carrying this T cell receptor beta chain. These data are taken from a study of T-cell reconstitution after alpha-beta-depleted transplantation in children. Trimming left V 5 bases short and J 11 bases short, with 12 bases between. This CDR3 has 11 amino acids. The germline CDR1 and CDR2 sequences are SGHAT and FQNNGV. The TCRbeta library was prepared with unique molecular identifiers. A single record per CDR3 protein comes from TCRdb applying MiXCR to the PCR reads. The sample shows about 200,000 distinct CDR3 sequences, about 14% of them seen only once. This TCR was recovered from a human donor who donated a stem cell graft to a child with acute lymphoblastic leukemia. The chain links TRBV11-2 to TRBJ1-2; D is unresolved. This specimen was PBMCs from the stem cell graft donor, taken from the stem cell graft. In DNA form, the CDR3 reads TGTGCCAGCAGCACCTACCAGGTGTACACCTTC. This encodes CASSTYQVYTF.